These 28 T cell receptor beta chains share one sample of origin, sequenced in a study of regulatory T cells in long-lasting Graves disease. Indicated time point: newly diagnosed GD, antithyroid drugs for less than 3 months. Extracted PBMC RNA gave rise to the TCR library. Arm-PCR with iRepertoire HTBI primers amplified the CDR3 regions for these TCR beta libraries. Via MiXCR, TCRdb re-called the multiplex PCR reads, giving one row per CDR3 protein. The sample gives hundreds of thousands of distinct CDR3 sequences, 13% of which show up once; under 10% is in the top ten. This same sample was also taken into another study, of T cells in Graves' hyperthyroidism and ophthalmopathy.

Material: peripheral blood mononuclear cells (PBMCs), obtained at new diagnosis, from a patient treated with antithyroid drugs. Receptor source: a young man with Graves disease.

There are many counts of this clonotype. The rearrangement links TRBV27 to TRBJ1-3, with D possibly being TRBD1 (5 bases). CDR1 and CDR2 (germline): MNHEY, SMNVEV (reference sequence). V was cut by 5 bases and J by 1 base, with 9 bases left in between. This CDR3 contains 14 residues. The CDR3 reads CASSRRQSGNTIYF. DNA of the CDR3: TGTGCCAGCAGTCGAAGACAGTCTGGAAACACCATATATTTT.

This clonotype was found many times. The CDR3 reads CASSLGRGLEQYF. CDR3 nucleotide sequence: TGTGCCAGCAGTTTGGGCAGGGGGCTCGAGCAGTACTTC. The chain combines TRBV12-3 or TRBV12-4 with TRBJ2-7; 8 nucleotides line up with TRBD1. Unmatched junction bases numbered 4, after V lost 3 bases and J lost 6 bases. The CDR3 has 13 amino acids.

This clonotype showed up just a few times. V usage is TRBV29-1 and J usage is TRBJ2-5; possibly TRBD2 for D (6 bases). V lost 6 bases, J lost 1 base, and 15 bases lay in between. The CDR3 contains 14 residues. Looked up from germline, CDR1 is SQVTM and CDR2 is ANQGSEA. DNA of the CDR3: TGCAGCGTGAGGAGGGGCCGGAGCCAAGAGACCCAGTACTTC. This sequence encodes CSVRRGRSQETQYF.

This clonotype was found many times. The chain joins TRBV30 to TRBJ2-4, with D uncertain. Trimming stripped 8 bases from V and 1 base from J, with 9 bases between. The CDR3 sequence is 12 residues long. Germline V gene lookup returns CDR1 GTSNPN and CDR2 SVGIG (reference sequence). The CDR3 protein is CASSEAKNIQYF. DNA for the CDR3: TGTGCCAGCAGTGAGGCCAAAAACATTCAGTACTTC.

The genes are TRBV27 and TRBJ2-3; 7 nucleotides align to TRBD1. Germline V gene sequence: CDR1 MNHEY, CDR2 SMNVEV (reference sequence). Trimming at V came to 1 base and at J to 1 base, leaving 5 bases not matched to a gene. The CDR3 contains 16 residues. Written as DNA, the CDR3 is TGTGCCAGCAGTTTATACGGGCAGGGGGGCACAGATACGCAGTATTTT. The encoded protein is CASSLYGQGGTDTQYF.

J is TRBJ2-7 and V is TRBV28; D gene unclear. Germline CDR1 MDHEN, CDR2 SYDVKM. The length of the CDR3 is 12 residues. V gave up 2 bases and J gave up 5 bases, with 7 bases separating them. The CDR3 sequence is CASSLVQNEQYF. The CDR3 DNA reads as TGTGCCAGCAGTTTAGTCCAGAACGAGCAGTACTTC.

This clonotype was detected ten times or more. The V gene is TRBV5-5, the J gene TRBJ2-5, with D maybe TRBD2 (5 bases). CDR1 SGHKS and CDR2 YYEKEE come from the germline V gene (reference sequence). CDR3 size: 14 residues. The V end was cut by 4 bases, the J end by 3 bases, with 13 bases between. CDR3 protein: CASSQSPGKETQYF. The CDR3 nucleotides read TGTGCCAGCAGCCAGTCGCCGGGGAAAGAGACCCAGTACTTC.

This chain links TRBV20-1 with TRBJ2-1; TRBD1 or TRBD2 may be the D gene (5 bases each). CDR3 length equals 16 residues. Germline V gives CDR1 DFQATT, CDR2 SNEGSKA (reference sequence). V shed 0 bases and J shed 5 bases, with 17 bases lying between them. The CDR3 reads CSARDPTPRGDNEQFF. The CDR3, as DNA: TGCAGTGCTAGAGATCCAACCCCTAGGGGAGACAATGAGCAGTTCTTC.

The rearrangement joins TRBV24-1 to TRBJ2-1; TRBD2 might be the D (6 bases). This CDR3 is 13 amino acids long. V dropped 4 bases and J dropped 8 bases, with 11 bases sitting between them. Germline lookup yields CDR1 KGHDR and CDR2 SFDVKD. CDR3 bases: TGTGCCACCAGTGAGTCCTGGGGGGATGAGCAGTTCTTC. Translation: CATSESWGDEQFF.

This clonotype has ten or more counts. The V call is TRBV6-5, the J call TRBJ2-7; no clear D gene. V was pared by 2 bases and J by 7 bases, with 6 bases between. The CDR3 covers 11 residues. The germline V gene has CDR1 MNHEY and CDR2 SVGAGI. The CDR3 loop reads CASSYSWEQYF. As DNA, the CDR3 is TGTGCCAGCAGTTACAGCTGGGAGCAGTACTTC.

The rearrangement joins TRBV19 to TRBJ2-7, with 10 bases identical to TRBD1. The CDR3 has 13 residues. The germline gives CDR1 LNHDA, CDR2 SQIVND (reference sequence). Unmatched junction bases numbered 7, after V lost 5 bases and J lost 9 bases. The DNA for the CDR3 is TGTGCCAGTAGTGACCGGGACAGGGGCGGGCAGTACTTC. As protein: CASSDRDRGGQYF.

The genes are TRBV30 and TRBJ2-3; 7 bases align to TRBD1. With V trimmed by 3 bases and J by 2 bases, 8 bases remained unmatched. From germline, CDR1 is GTSNPN and CDR2 SVGIG (reference sequence). The CDR3 length is 15 residues. Here the CDR3 DNA reads TGTGCCTGGAGCTGGACAGGACTCCACACAGATACGCAGTATTTT. This codes for CAWSWTGLHTDTQYF.

The rearrangement uses TRBV12-3 or TRBV12-4 and TRBJ1-2, with TRBD1 as a possible D gene (6 bases). Deletions cut 5 bases from V and 0 bases from J, with 10 bases between. The CDR3 covers 14 residues. DNA for the CDR3: TGTGCCAGCAGTATAAGGACAGCTAACTATGGCTACACCTTC. Translated, it gives CASSIRTANYGYTF.

The J gene is TRBJ2-1, the V gene TRBV19; the match to TRBD2 covers 9 bases. The germline CDR1 and CDR2 sequences are LNHDA and SQIVND (reference sequence). The J segment lost 9 bases and the V segment lost 5 bases, leaving 17 bases of the junction unmatched. This CDR3 is 17 amino acids long. CDR3 sequence: CASSATSGTSFNLEQFF. In nucleotides, the CDR3 is TGTGCCAGTAGTGCTACCTCCGGGACTAGCTTCAACCTTGAGCAGTTCTTC.

A remark on this clonotype: This clone may be a read error of a much larger clone one base away. The genes are TRBV12-3 or TRBV12-4 and TRBJ2-7; a weak D match, TRBD2 (5 bases). The CDR3 loop spans 13 amino acids. The CDR3 DNA is TGTGCCAGCAGTTTAGTTTCGGGGTCTGAGCAGCACTTC. It encodes CASSLVSGSEQHF.

This clonotype was found many times. The chain carries TRBV5-1 and TRBJ2-3; D uncertain. Trimming pared 6 bases from V and 0 bases from J, leaving 8 bases between. This CDR3 region has 13 residues. Germline V gene sequence: CDR1 SGHRS, CDR2 YFSETQ. The CDR3 here is CASTLTSTDTQYF. The CDR3 bases are TGCGCCAGCACCTTAACTAGCACAGATACGCAGTATTTT. The variable domain in full, completed from reference TRBV5-1 and TRBJ2-3, reads KAGVTQTPRYLIKTRGQQVTLSCSPISGHRSVSWYQQTPGQGLQFLFEYFSETQRNKGNFPGRFSGRQFSNSRSEMNVSTLELGDSALYLCASTLTSTDTQYFGPGTRLTVL.

This clonotype was counted many times. The chain uses TRBV24-1 and TRBJ2-1; D gene ambiguous. Germline CDR1 is KGHDR and CDR2 is SFDVKD. The CDR3 covers 16 residues. Between the trimmed V and J ends, which lost 0 bases and 8 bases, there was a span of 16 bases. DNA for the CDR3: TGTGCCACCAGTGATTTGATATCAGCTGCCCTAGATGAGCAGTTCTTC. Translating gives CATSDLISAALDEQFF.

This clonotype was found many times. V and J are TRBV11-2 and TRBJ2-7, with 8 nucleotides matching TRBD1. The CDR3 sequence is 16 residues long. V shed 0 bases, J shed 4 bases, and the junction held 8 bases outside the gene matches. CDR1 SGHAT and CDR2 FQNNGV come from the germline V gene. The CDR3 is CASSLEMGTGIYEQYF. Here the CDR3 DNA reads TGTGCCAGCAGCTTAGAAATGGGGACAGGAATATACGAGCAGTACTTC.

This clonotype has a count of ten or more. This rearrangement joins TRBV12-3 or TRBV12-4 to TRBJ2-1; a weak D match, TRBD2 (5 bases). The CDR3 has 12 residues. V was shortened by 5 bases and J by 9 bases, with 11 bases between the two germline ends. CDR3 region: CASSPLAGEQFF. The CDR3 DNA follows: TGTGCCAGCAGTCCCCTGGCGGGTGAGCAGTTCTTC.

The rearrangement links TRBV20-1 to TRBJ2-7, with 13 nucleotides matching TRBD2. The germline V gene has CDR1 DFQATT and CDR2 SNEGSKA (reference sequence). V shed 3 bases and J 7 bases; nucleotides not matched to a gene: 12. The CDR3 loop spans 16 amino acids. CDR3 sequence (DNA): TGCAGTGCTAGGCTGCGGACTAGCGGGAGAAGGGGGGAGCAGTACTTC. Amino acids: CSARLRTSGRRGEQYF.

There are many counts of this clonotype. The genes are TRBV20-1 and TRBJ1-1; D possibly corresponds to TRBD1 (6 bases). Deletions cut 2 bases from V and 10 bases from J, with 20 bases between. The CDR3 loop spans 14 amino acids. Germline V lookup: CDR1 DFQATT, CDR2 SNEGSKA (reference sequence). The CDR3, as DNA: TGCAGTGCTAGAAACCCTTACAGGGAAAGTCGAGCTTTCTTT. This encodes CSARNPYRESRAFF.

This clonotype came up many times. The chain combines TRBV15 with TRBJ1-4; D unclear. The germline gives CDR1 LNHNV, CDR2 YYDKDF (reference sequence). Trimming took 1 base from V and 3 from J, leaving 3 bases between them. The CDR3 totals 13 residues. The chain's CDR3 is CATSRASNEKLFF. The DNA for the CDR3 is TGTGCCACCAGCAGAGCCTCTAATGAAAAACTGTTTTTT.

This clonotype turned up a few times. The rearrangement uses TRBV28 and TRBJ2-4; 8 nucleotides align to TRBD2. The CDR3 loop spans 13 amino acids. Germline-derived CDR1 and CDR2 are MDHEN and SYDVKM. Unmatched junction bases numbered 2, after V lost 2 bases and J lost 8 bases. CDR3 sequence reads: CASSLSGSDIQYF. The CDR3 nucleotides are TGTGCCAGCAGTTTAAGCGGGAGTGACATTCAGTACTTC.

V usage is TRBV29-1 and J usage is TRBJ1-3; no definite D call. Germline values: CDR1 SQVTM, CDR2 ANQGSEA. V shed 7 bases and J shed 0 bases, with 13 bases lying between them. The CDR3 has 14 amino acids. CDR3 nucleotides: TGCAGCGCGGAACCGGGCCTCTCTGGAAACACCATATATTTT. Translation gives CSAEPGLSGNTIYF.

The rearrangement uses TRBV7-2 and TRBJ1-5; perhaps TRBD1 as D (6 bases). Germline lookup yields CDR1 SGHTA and CDR2 FQGNSA. The V and J ends lost 0 bases and 3 bases respectively, with 12 bases between them. This CDR3 has 16 amino acids. The CDR3 coding sequence is TGTGCCAGCAGCTTAGCGTCCGGACAGATCAATCAGCCCCAGCATTTT. Its translation is CASSLASGQINQPQHF.

V is TRBV19 and J is TRBJ2-6; the D is unclear. Per the germline V gene, CDR1 is LNHDA and CDR2 is SQIVND (reference sequence). The V end was cut by 8 bases, the J end by 1 base, with 15 bases between. The CDR3 consists of 16 residues. The CDR3 reads CASGSSSSSGANVLTF. In nucleotides, the CDR3 is TGTGCCAGTGGGTCGTCCAGCTCTTCTGGGGCCAACGTCCTGACTTTC.

This clonotype occurred many times. The V and J genes are TRBV29-1 and TRBJ1-2; D may be TRBD1 (6 bases). V was trimmed by 7 bases and J by 8 bases, leaving 17 bases between them. The CDR3 totals 12 residues. Germline V CDR1 and CDR2: SQVTM, ANQGSEA. The CDR3 region has the DNA TGCAGCGCCGGTGGGACATCGGGCGGCTACACCTTC. Protein sequence: CSAGGTSGGYTF.

Many counts were recorded for this clonotype. This chain uses TRBV11-2 with TRBJ2-1; D may be TRBD2 (5 bases). Trimming removed 2 bases at V and 3 bases at J, with 8 bases between. The CDR3 covers 14 residues. CDR1 SGHAT and CDR2 FQNNGV come from the germline V gene. The CDR3 coding sequence is TGTGCCAGCAGCTTATTTGGACTCTACAATGAGCAGTTCTTC. Protein product: CASSLFGLYNEQFF.